These T cell receptor beta chains were read from a single sample in a study of CD8+ T cells in alopecia areata. This table comes from immunoSEQ multiplex PCR, and its TCRdb copy is limited to in-frame clones, with some not included. The sample records more than 95,000 clones, 47% being singletons. The sequencing input was NKG2D-low CD8+ T cells sorted from blood. These receptors were collected from a human donor with alopecia areata. The CDR3 runs from the conserved cysteine through the conserved F or W. D genes are given only for firm matches. Only some rows state a clone size, as once, few, many or a class for expanded clones.

cdr3_aa	cdr3_nt	d_call	j_call	v_call	clone_size
CATSGRQGNQPQHF	TGTGCCACCAGCGGACGACAGGGCAATCAGCCCCAGCATTTT	.	TRBJ1-5	TRBV15	.
CSVDGSGGNTPLNTGELFF	TGCAGCGTTGACGGTTCAGGGGGCAATACACCACTGAACACCGGGGAGCTGTTTTTT	TRBD1	TRBJ2-2	TRBV29-1	.
CSFRTSGSNEQFF	TGCAGCTTCAGGACTAGCGGGAGCAATGAGCAGTTCTTC	TRBD2	TRBJ2-1	TRBV29-1	few
CSVDTGSEQFF	TGCAGCGTAGATACAGGGAGTGAGCAGTTCTTC	.	TRBJ2-1	TRBV29-1	.
CASSYVQNDGYTF	TGTGCCAGCAGTTACGTGCAGAATGATGGCTACACCTTC	.	TRBJ1-2	TRBV6-6	.
CASRMGLRNGYTF	TGTGCCAGCAGAATGGGATTGCGCAATGGCTACACCTTC	.	TRBJ1-2	TRBV6-6	few
CASSQDPSGRKYF	TGTGCCAGCAGCCAAGATCCTAGCGGGAGGAAGTACTTC	TRBD2	TRBJ2-7	TRBV14	.
CAWTRGITEAFF	TGTGCCTGGACGCGGGGAATCACTGAAGCTTTCTTT	.	TRBJ1-1	TRBV30	once
CSVSGGGGYTF	TGCAGCGTCTCAGGGGGCGGGGGCTACACCTTC	TRBD1	TRBJ1-2	TRBV29-1	.
CSVEGWGGLTDTQYF	TGCAGCGTTGAAGGATGGGGGGGTCTCACAGATACGCAGTATTTT	TRBD2	TRBJ2-3	TRBV29-1	.
CASSPLQGYNEQFF	TGTGCCAGCTCACCTCTACAGGGTTACAATGAGCAGTTCTTC	.	TRBJ2-1	TRBV18	.
CACRPTGWGTEAFF	TGTGCCTGCCGCCCCACAGGTTGGGGGACTGAAGCTTTCTTT	.	TRBJ1-1	TRBV30	once
CAWSRGPLDHSPLHF	TGTGCCTGGAGCCGAGGGCCCTTGGATCATTCACCCCTCCACTTT	.	TRBJ1-6	TRBV30	.
CASSRENTEAFF	TGTGCCAGCTCACGAGAGAACACTGAAGCTTTCTTT	.	TRBJ1-1	TRBV18	few
CASSQFGQSNEQFF	TGCGCCAGCAGTCAATTTGGACAGTCCAATGAGCAGTTCTTC	.	TRBJ2-1	TRBV23-1	.
CARRTGEADEAFF	TGTGCCAGACGGACAGGGGAAGCAGATGAAGCTTTCTTT	TRBD1	TRBJ1-1	TRBV2	.
CASSQPPKGGSTDTQYF	TGCGCCAGCAGTCAACCCCCTAAGGGGGGTAGCACAGATACGCAGTATTTT	.	TRBJ2-3	TRBV23-1	few
CASRNPREETQYF	TGTGCCAGCAGGAACCCTCGAGAAGAGACCCAGTACTTC	.	TRBJ2-5	TRBV6-6	.
CASRPRGRVETQYF	TGCGCCAGCAGACCCCGGGGGCGAGTTGAGACCCAGTACTTC	.	TRBJ2-5	TRBV23-1	.
CASSHDDKFGELFF	TGCGCCAGCAGCCATGACGACAAATTCGGGGAGCTGTTTTTT	.	TRBJ2-2	TRBV4-3	.
CSVFFTGNIYEQYF	TGCAGCGTTTTTTTTACAGGGAACATCTACGAGCAGTACTTC	.	TRBJ2-7	TRBV29-1	few
CSVLGGETQYF	TGCAGCGTTTTGGGGGGGGAGACCCAGTACTTC	TRBD2	TRBJ2-5	TRBV29-1	few
CASSPGGADSNQPQHF	TGCGCCAGCAGTCCCGGGGGCGCGGATAGCAATCAGCCCCAGCATTTT	.	TRBJ1-5	TRBV5-1	few
CSVPGQGSDTQYF	TGCAGCGTGCCGGGACAGGGATCAGATACGCAGTATTTT	TRBD1	TRBJ2-3	TRBV29-1	few
CASSRATSPLHF	TGTGCCAGCAGTAGGGCCACGTCACCCCTCCACTTT	.	TRBJ1-6	TRBV13	few
CSVEDAPEQFF	TGCAGCGTTGAAGATGCACCCGAGCAGTTCTTC	.	TRBJ2-1	TRBV29-1	few
CASSPTGTGYEQFF	TGCGCCAGCAGCCCCACCGGGACAGGGTATGAGCAGTTCTTC	TRBD1	TRBJ2-1	TRBV4-1	.
CASSLSAEAFF	TGTGCCAGCAGTTTATCAGCTGAAGCTTTCTTT	.	TRBJ1-1	TRBV28	few
CAILGEQYF	TGTGCCATCCTCGGCGAGCAGTACTTC	.	TRBJ2-7	TRBV28	few
CASSLQVPYEQYF	TGTGCCAGCAGCTTACAAGTCCCCTACGAGCAGTACTTC	.	TRBJ2-7	TRBV7-9	.
CSALRSYEQYF	TGCAGTGCTCTTCGAAGCTACGAGCAGTACTTC	.	TRBJ2-7	TRBV20-1	.
CASSLDRGSYEQYF	TGTGCCAGCAGTTTAGACAGGGGAAGCTACGAGCAGTACTTC	TRBD1	TRBJ2-7	TRBV27	.
CASSGQSAEAFF	TGTGCCAGCAGTGGACAGTCTGCTGAAGCTTTCTTT	.	TRBJ1-1	TRBV27	few
CASRTTGVGEQYF	TGTGCCAGCAGAACTACAGGGGTGGGGGAGCAGTACTTC	TRBD1	TRBJ2-7	TRBV6-5	.
CASSSADRNEQFF	TGTGCCAGCAGCTCCGCTGACAGAAATGAGCAGTTCTTC	.	TRBJ2-1	TRBV7-9	few
CSVGLAGEVDTDTQYF	TGCAGCGTTGGTCTAGCGGGAGAGGTAGACACAGATACGCAGTATTTT	TRBD2	TRBJ2-3	TRBV29-1	.
CASSPTSGVTDTQYF	TGTGCCAGCAGCCCGACTAGCGGAGTCACAGATACGCAGTATTTT	TRBD2	TRBJ2-3	TRBV27	.
CASGRQGRMNTEAFF	TGTGCCAGCGGGAGACAGGGTAGGATGAACACTGAAGCTTTCTTT	TRBD1	TRBJ1-1	TRBV5-4	.
CASSLGPTSNQPQHF	TGTGCCAGCAGCTTGGGACCTACTAGCAATCAGCCCCAGCATTTT	.	TRBJ1-5	TRBV5-6	.
CSVEDPGGNEQFF	TGCAGCGTTGAAGATCCGGGCGGGAATGAGCAGTTCTTC	.	TRBJ2-1	TRBV29-1	few
CASSAVGTSDHNEQFF	TGTGCCAGCAGCGCCGTCGGGACTAGCGACCACAATGAGCAGTTCTTC	TRBD2	TRBJ2-1	TRBV7-9	few
CASKIRSGQTISSYGYTF	TGTGCCAGCAAAATTCGTTCGGGACAGACAATCTCCTCTTATGGCTACACCTTC	TRBD1	TRBJ1-2	TRBV9	.
CASKVGGRSYNEQFF	TGTGCCAGCAAGGTCGGAGGCCGCTCCTACAATGAGCAGTTCTTC	.	TRBJ2-1	TRBV27	.
CASSLDTGGGTDTQYF	TGTGCCAGCAGTCTAGATACAGGGGGAGGGACAGATACGCAGTATTTT	.	TRBJ2-3	TRBV28	.
CASSFWNQETQYF	TGTGCCAGCAGCTTCTGGAACCAAGAGACCCAGTACTTC	.	TRBJ2-5	TRBV11-1	once
CSVGPEKNIQYF	TGCAGCGTTGGTCCGGAGAAAAACATTCAGTACTTC	.	TRBJ2-4	TRBV29-1	few
CASSVGRNNEQFF	TGTGCCAGCAGTGTCGGGAGGAACAATGAGCAGTTCTTC	TRBD2	TRBJ2-1	TRBV2	.
CASSLGDYLYF	TGTGCCAGCAGTTTGGGGGACTACCTATACTTC	TRBD2	TRBJ2-5	TRBV27	.